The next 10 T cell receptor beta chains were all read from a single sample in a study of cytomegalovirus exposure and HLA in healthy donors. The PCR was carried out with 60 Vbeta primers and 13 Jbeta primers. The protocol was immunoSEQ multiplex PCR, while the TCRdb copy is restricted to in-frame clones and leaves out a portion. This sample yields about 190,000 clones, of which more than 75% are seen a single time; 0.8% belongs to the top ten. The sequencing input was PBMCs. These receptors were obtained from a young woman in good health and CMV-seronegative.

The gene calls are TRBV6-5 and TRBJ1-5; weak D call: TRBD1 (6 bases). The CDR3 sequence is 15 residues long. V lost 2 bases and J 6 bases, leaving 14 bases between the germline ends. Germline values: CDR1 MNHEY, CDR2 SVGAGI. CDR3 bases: TGTGCCAGCAGTTACATGCAGGGGACAAGTCAGCCCCAGCATTTT. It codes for CASSYMQGTSQPQHF.

Here the CDR3 DNA reads TGCGCCAGCAGCTTGGCCCTAGAAACCGGGGAGCTGTTTTTT. Translation: CASSLALETGELFF. The rearrangement links TRBV5-1 to TRBJ2-2; D ambiguous. Per the germline V gene, CDR1 is SGHRS and CDR2 is YFSETQ. The CDR3 consists of 14 residues. V dropped 0 bases and J dropped 5 bases, with 8 bases sitting between them.

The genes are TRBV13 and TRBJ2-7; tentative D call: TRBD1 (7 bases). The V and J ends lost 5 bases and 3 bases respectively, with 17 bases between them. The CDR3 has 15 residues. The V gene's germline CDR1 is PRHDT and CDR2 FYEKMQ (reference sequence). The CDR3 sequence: CASSQGGSGIYEQYF. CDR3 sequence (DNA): TGTGCCAGCAGCCAGGGGGGCTCCGGGATCTACGAGCAGTACTTC.

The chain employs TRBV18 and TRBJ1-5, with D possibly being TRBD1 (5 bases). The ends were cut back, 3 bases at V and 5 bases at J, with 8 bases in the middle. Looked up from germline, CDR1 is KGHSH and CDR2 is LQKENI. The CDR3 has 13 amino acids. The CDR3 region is CASSPRRDQPQHF. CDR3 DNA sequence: TGTGCCAGCTCACCCCGCAGGGATCAGCCCCAGCATTTT.

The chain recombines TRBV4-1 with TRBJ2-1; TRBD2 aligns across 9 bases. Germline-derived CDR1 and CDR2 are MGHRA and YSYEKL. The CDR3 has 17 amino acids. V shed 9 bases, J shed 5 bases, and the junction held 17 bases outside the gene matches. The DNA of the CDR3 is TGCGCCAGGCCCGAGCGGGGGGCCCCCCCTTCGGACAATGAGCAGTTCTTC. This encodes CARPERGAPPSDNEQFF.

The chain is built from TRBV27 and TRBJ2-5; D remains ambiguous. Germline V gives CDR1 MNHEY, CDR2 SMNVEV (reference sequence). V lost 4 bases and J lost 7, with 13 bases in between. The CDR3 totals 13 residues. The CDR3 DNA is TGTGCCAGCAGTTCGCACAGCCTCAGGACCCAGTACTTC. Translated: CASSSHSLRTQYF.

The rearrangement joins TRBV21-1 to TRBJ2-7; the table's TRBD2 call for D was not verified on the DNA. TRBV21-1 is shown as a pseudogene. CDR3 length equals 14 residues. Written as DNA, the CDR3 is TGTGCCAGCAGCAATCGGGAGTCCCCCTACGAGCAGTACTTC. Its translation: CASSNRESPYEQYF.

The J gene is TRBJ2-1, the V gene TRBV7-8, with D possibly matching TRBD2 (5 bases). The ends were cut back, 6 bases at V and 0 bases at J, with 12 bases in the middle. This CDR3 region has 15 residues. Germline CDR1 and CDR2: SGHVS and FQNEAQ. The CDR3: CASRTRENSYNEQFF. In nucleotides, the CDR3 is TGTGCCAGCAGGACCCGGGAAAACTCCTACAATGAGCAGTTCTTC.

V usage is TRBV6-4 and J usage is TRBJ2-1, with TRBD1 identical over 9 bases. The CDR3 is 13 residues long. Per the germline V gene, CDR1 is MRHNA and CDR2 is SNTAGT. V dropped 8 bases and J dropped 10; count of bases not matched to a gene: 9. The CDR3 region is CASAPDRGMEQFF. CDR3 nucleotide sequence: TGTGCCAGCGCACCGGACAGGGGTATGGAGCAGTTCTTC.

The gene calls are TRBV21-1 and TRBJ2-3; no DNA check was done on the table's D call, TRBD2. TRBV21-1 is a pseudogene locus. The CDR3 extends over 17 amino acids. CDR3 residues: CASSGGGGNENTDTQYF. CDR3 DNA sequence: TGTGCCAGCAGCGGAGGCGGGGGTAATGAAAACACAGATACGCAGTATTTT.